These T cell receptor beta chains were read from a single sample in a study of T-cell memory formation after mild COVID-19. TCRdb called the 5' RACE reads again in MiXCR, with one record for every CDR3 protein. The table records 400,000 or so distinct CDR3 sequences, 20% of them present only once. Material: PBMCs or a T cell subset sorted from them (not recorded which). These receptor sequences come from an adult woman who had mild COVID-19 (a few samples of this study predate the infection). Cell type and time point are not known. Each CDR3 is given without its conserved first and last residue.

TRBV9	TRBJ2-3	ASSAASGGTDTQY
TRBV12-3/TRBV12-4	TRBJ2-7	ASSLGGGQY
TRBV9	TRBJ1-1	ASSPSGTGGPEAF
TRBV9	TRBJ2-1	ASSVAFTLGERENEQF
TRBV27	TRBJ1-2	ASSLSGPNYGYT
TRBV20-1	TRBJ2-1	SASRTSRNEQF
TRBV6-1	TRBJ2-5	ASMERGGVETQY
TRBV5-5	TRBJ2-5	ASSLLAGEQETQY
TRBV18	TRBJ1-1	ASSPTIRNTEAF
TRBV15	TRBJ2-2	ATSRDRLAGGPGTGELF
TRBV6-5	TRBJ1-2	ASSYSKGLYGYT
TRBV4-1	TRBJ1-2	ASSLVGGNNYGYT
TRBV7-9	TRBJ1-6	ASSFDRDNSPLH
TRBV6-6	TRBJ2-7	ASRGAGEQY